Listed below are T cell receptor beta chains from one sample, sequenced in a study of blood T cell repertoires in COVID-19. The table came from immunoSEQ multiplex PCR; TCRdb's copy has only in-frame clones and leaves some out. The data show fewer than 350,000 clones, around four fifths seen once. Source material: peripheral blood. Receptors originate from a woman between 50 and 59 years old with active or convalescent COVID-19. Each CDR3 is given with its conserved first and last residue. A D gene is named only where the DNA matches it firmly. Size is omitted from some rows. Given values are once, few, many or a class for expanded clones.

j_gene | d_gene | v_gene | abundance | CDR3aa | CDR3nt
TRBJ1-2 | TRBD1 | TRBV2 | many | CASSDRTGGTEGYTF | TGTGCCAGCAGTGATCGTACAGGGGGCACGGAAGGCTACACCTTC
TRBJ2-3 | TRBD2 | TRBV4-1 | NA | CASSQGAGVPDTQYF | TGCGCCAGCAGCCAAGGAGCGGGAGTACCAGATACGCAGTATTTT
TRBJ2-7 | NA | TRBV4-1 | NA | CASSWDSRSGGEQYF | TGCGCCAGCAGCTGGGACAGTCGGTCGGGGGGGGAGCAGTACTTC
TRBJ1-6 | TRBD1 | TRBV2 | NA | CASSERTGSGSPLHF | TGTGCCAGCAGTGAGAGGACAGGGTCGGGGTCACCCCTCCACTTT
TRBJ2-3 | TRBD2 | TRBV7-3 | many | CASSETGLAGADTQYF | TGTGCCAGCAGCGAGACGGGACTAGCGGGAGCAGATACGCAGTATTTT
TRBJ2-1 | TRBD1 | TRBV4-1 | NA | CASSQTPTGGLSNEQFF | TGCGCCAGCAGCCAAACTCCGACAGGGGGCCTGAGCAATGAGCAGTTCTTC
TRBJ1-3 | NA | TRBV14 | NA | CASSRHPGNTIYF | TGTGCCAGCAGCCGACACCCTGGAAACACCATATATTTT
TRBJ1-2 | TRBD1 | TRBV28 | once | CASSPGQGPDYGYTF | TGTGCCAGCAGCCCGGGACAGGGACCGGACTATGGCTACACCTTC
TRBJ1-1 | NA | TRBV11-2 | few | CASSRGGAGNTEAFF | TGTGCCAGCAGCCGCGGGGGAGCCGGGAACACTGAAGCTTTCTTT
TRBJ2-1 | TRBD2 | TRBV14 | NA | CASSHPGLAGGNNEQFF | TGTGCCAGCAGCCATCCGGGACTAGCGGGAGGGAACAATGAGCAGTTCTTC
TRBJ2-2 | NA | TRBV19 | NA | CASSIWTDTGELFF | TGTGCCAGTAGTATATGGACAGACACCGGGGAGCTGTTTTTT
TRBJ2-3 | NA | TRBV6-2/TRBV6-3 | NA | CASGFRDLSTDTQYF | TGTGCCAGCGGTTTCCGGGACTTGAGCACAGATACGCAGTATTTT
TRBJ2-7 | TRBD1 | TRBV27 | few | CASSLFRDSYEQYF | TGTGCCAGCAGTTTATTTCGGGACAGCTACGAGCAGTACTTC
TRBJ1-5 | TRBD1 | TRBV7-8 | NA | CASSPRDRGQLGHQPQHF | TGTGCCAGCAGCCCCCGGGACAGGGGGCAATTGGGGCATCAGCCCCAGCATTTT
TRBJ2-7 | TRBD2 | TRBV6-1 | NA | CASSAAGDRYEQYF | TGTGCCAGCAGTGCAGCGGGAGACCGTTACGAGCAGTACTTC
TRBJ2-1 | TRBD1 | TRBV2 | few | CASTPQPGQGANEQFF | TGTGCCAGCACCCCTCAACCGGGACAGGGGGCGAATGAGCAGTTCTTC
TRBJ1-5 | TRBD1 | TRBV3-1/TRBV3-2 | NA | CASSKTGEGQPQHF | TGTGCCAGCAGCAAGACAGGGGAAGGTCAGCCCCAGCATTTT
TRBJ1-4 | TRBD1 | TRBV15 | NA | CATSRDLPAGGNEKLFF | TGTGCCACCAGCAGAGATCTCCCGGCAGGGGGTAATGAAAAACTGTTTTTT
TRBJ1-6 | NA | TRBV3-1/TRBV3-2 | NA | CASSSRGGGSPLHF | TGTGCCAGCAGCTCCCGTGGGGGAGGATCACCCCTCCACTTT
TRBJ1-2 | TRBD1 | TRBV5-4 | NA | CASSPGTGSSPIYGYTF | TGTGCCAGCAGCCCGGGGACAGGGAGTTCACCTATCTATGGCTACACCTTC
TRBJ1-1 | NA | TRBV7-6 | NA | CASSQARGGGTEAFF | TGTGCCAGCAGCCAAGCTCGGGGGGGAGGTACTGAAGCTTTCTTT
TRBJ2-3 | NA | TRBV2 | NA | CASSLTGTDTQYF | TGTGCCAGCAGCTTGACTGGCACAGATACGCAGTATTTT
TRBJ2-5 | TRBD1 | TRBV6-5 | NA | CASSYGTGLGETQYF | TGTGCCAGCAGTTACGGGACAGGGTTGGGGGAGACCCAGTACTTC
TRBJ1-3 | NA | TRBV7-9 | NA | CASSDTGSGNTIYF | TGTGCCAGCAGCGATACAGGGTCCGGAAACACCATATATTTT
TRBJ2-7 | NA | TRBV5-1 | many | CASSLRGDSVPVFPPHEQYF | TGCGCCAGCAGCTTGAGGGGGGACAGCGTCCCCGTTTTTCCCCCCCACGAGCAGTACTTC
TRBJ1-5 | NA | TRBV5-1 | once | CASRLTTQRDQPQHF | TGCGCCAGCAGGTTGACAACCCAACGGGATCAGCCCCAGCATTTT
TRBJ2-7 | TRBD2 | TRBV5-1 | NA | CASSPGGGRYEQYF | TGCGCCAGCAGCCCGGGGGGCGGGAGGTACGAGCAGTACTTC
TRBJ1-2 | NA | TRBV10-3 | NA | CAISERENYGYTF | TGTGCCATCAGTGAGAGAGAAAACTATGGCTACACCTTC
TRBJ2-2 | TRBD2 | TRBV28 | NA | CASSSHRDYSGELFF | TGTGCCAGCAGTTCCCATAGGGACTATTCCGGGGAGCTGTTTTTT
TRBJ1-2 | NA | TRBV2 | NA | CASSSGRGSGYTF | TGTGCCAGCAGTTCTGGGAGAGGTTCTGGCTACACCTTC
TRBJ1-6 | NA | TRBV6-5 | NA | CASSYSTVYNSPLHF | TGTGCCAGCAGTTACTCTACGGTCTATAATTCACCCCTCCACTTT
TRBJ2-1 | NA | TRBV5-1 | NA | CASSITVRDNEQFF | TGCGCCAGCAGCATTACTGTCCGTGACAATGAGCAGTTCTTC
TRBJ2-7 | TRBD1 | TRBV27 | NA | CASRRQGGTTGVGEQYF | TGTGCCAGCAGGCGACAGGGGGGTACTACCGGTGTAGGCGAGCAGTACTTC
TRBJ2-7 | TRBD2 | TRBV30 | NA | CAWSGPASGSLYEQYF | TGTGCCTGGAGTGGCCCGGCTAGCGGGAGCCTCTACGAGCAGTACTTC
TRBJ1-1 | NA | TRBV19 | NA | CASSIGGSNTEAFF | TGTGCCAGTAGTATAGGAGGGTCGAACACTGAAGCTTTCTTT
TRBJ2-2 | NA | TRBV30 | NA | CAWSGLLNTGELFF | TGTGCCTGGAGTGGGCTCCTGAACACCGGGGAGCTGTTTTTT
TRBJ2-7 | NA | TRBV5-1 | few | CASSLGAGSSYEQYF | TGCGCCAGCAGCTTGGGTGCGGGCAGCTCCTACGAGCAGTACTTC
TRBJ2-1 | TRBD1 | TRBV27 | NA | CASSRQGAEDEQFF | TGTGCCAGCAGTCGACAGGGGGCAGAGGATGAGCAGTTCTTC
TRBJ2-3 | NA | TRBV5-1 | NA | CASSLEGRGTDTQYF | TGCGCCAGCAGCTTGGAGGGCAGGGGTACAGATACGCAGTATTTT
TRBJ2-7 | TRBD2 | TRBV5-4 | NA | CASSLETSGTRQYF | TGTGCCAGCAGCTTGGAGACTAGCGGGACAAGGCAGTACTTC
TRBJ2-2 | NA | TRBV15 | NA | CATSRQGTGELFF | TGTGCCACCAGCAGACAGGGCACCGGGGAGCTGTTTTTT